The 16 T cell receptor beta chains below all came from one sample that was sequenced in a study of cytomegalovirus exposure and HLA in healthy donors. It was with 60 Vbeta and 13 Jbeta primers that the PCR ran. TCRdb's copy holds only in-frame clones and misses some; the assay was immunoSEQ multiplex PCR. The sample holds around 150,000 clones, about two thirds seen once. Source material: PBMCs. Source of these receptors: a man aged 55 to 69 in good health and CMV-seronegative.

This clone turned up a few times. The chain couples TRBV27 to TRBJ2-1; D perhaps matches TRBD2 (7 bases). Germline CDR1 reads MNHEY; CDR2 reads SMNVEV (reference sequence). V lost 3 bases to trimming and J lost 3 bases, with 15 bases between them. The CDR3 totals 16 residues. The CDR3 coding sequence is TGTGCCAGCAGTTTGGGGGGGCAGGGCCACTACAATGAGCAGTTCTTC. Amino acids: CASSLGGQGHYNEQFF.

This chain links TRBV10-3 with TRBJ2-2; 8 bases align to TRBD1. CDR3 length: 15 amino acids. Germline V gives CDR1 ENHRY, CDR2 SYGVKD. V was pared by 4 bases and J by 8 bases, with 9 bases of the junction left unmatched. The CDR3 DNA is TGTGCCATCAGTGGAGACAGGGGAGGAGGTGGGGAGCTGTTTTTT. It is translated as CAISGDRGGGGELFF.

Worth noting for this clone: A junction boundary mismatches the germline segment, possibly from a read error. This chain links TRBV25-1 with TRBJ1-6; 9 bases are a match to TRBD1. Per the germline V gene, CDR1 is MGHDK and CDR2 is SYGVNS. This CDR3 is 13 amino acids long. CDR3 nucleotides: TGTGCCAGCAGCGGGACAGGGAATTCCCCCCTCCACTTT. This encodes CASSGTGNSPLHF.

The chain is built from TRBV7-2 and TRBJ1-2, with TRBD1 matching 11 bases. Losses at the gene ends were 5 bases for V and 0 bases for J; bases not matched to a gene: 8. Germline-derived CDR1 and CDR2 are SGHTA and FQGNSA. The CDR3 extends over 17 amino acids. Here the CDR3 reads CASSLPWTGGSNYGYTF. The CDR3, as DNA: TGTGCCAGCAGCCTACCATGGACAGGGGGCTCTAACTATGGCTACACCTTC.

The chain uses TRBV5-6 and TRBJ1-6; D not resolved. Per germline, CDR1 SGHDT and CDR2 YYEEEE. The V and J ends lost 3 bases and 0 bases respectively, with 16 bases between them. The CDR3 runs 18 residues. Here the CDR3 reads CASSSRALTSSYNSPLHF. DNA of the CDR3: TGTGCCAGCAGCTCTCGGGCCCTTACTAGCTCCTATAATTCACCCCTCCACTTT.

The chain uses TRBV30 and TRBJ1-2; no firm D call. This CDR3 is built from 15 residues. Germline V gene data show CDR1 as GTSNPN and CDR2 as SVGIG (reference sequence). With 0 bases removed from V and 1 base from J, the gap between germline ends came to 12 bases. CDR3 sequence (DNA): TGTGCCTGGAGTGTACCGGAGGCAGATAACTATGGCTACACCTTC. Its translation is CAWSVPEADNYGYTF.

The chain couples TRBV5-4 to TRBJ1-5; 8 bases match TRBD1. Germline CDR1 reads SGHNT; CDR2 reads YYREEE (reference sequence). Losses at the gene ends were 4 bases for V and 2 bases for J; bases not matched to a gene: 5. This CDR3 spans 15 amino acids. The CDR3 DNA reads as TGTGCCAGCAGCAAAGGACAGGGTGGCAATCAGCCCCAGCATTTT. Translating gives CASSKGQGGNQPQHF.

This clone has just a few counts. CDR3 in amino acids: CATELSNYGYTF. As DNA, the CDR3 is TGTGCCACCGAGTTGAGTAACTATGGCTACACCTTC. J is TRBJ1-2 and V is TRBV28, with no clear D. Trimming cost V 10 bases and J 1 base, with 10 bases left between them. Per germline, CDR1 MDHEN and CDR2 SYDVKM. This CDR3 is 12 amino acids long.

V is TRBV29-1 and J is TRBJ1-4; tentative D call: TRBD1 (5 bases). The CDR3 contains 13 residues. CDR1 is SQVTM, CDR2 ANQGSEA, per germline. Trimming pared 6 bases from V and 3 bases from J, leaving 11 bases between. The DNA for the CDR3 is TGCAGCGTGGGGGGGAGGGCTAATGAAAAACTGTTTTTT. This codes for CSVGGRANEKLFF.

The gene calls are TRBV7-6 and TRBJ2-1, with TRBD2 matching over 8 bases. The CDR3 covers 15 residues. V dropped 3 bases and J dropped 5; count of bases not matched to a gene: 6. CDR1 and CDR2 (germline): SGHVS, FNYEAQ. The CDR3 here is CASSLASGPHNEQFF. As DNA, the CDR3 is TGTGCCAGCAGCTTGGCTAGCGGGCCTCACAATGAGCAGTTCTTC.

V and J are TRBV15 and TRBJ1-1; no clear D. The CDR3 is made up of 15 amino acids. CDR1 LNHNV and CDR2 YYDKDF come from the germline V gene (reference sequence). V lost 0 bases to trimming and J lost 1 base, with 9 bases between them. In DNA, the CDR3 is TGTGCCACCAGCAGAGATTACGGTGAGAACACTGAAGCTTTCTTT. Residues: CATSRDYGENTEAFF.

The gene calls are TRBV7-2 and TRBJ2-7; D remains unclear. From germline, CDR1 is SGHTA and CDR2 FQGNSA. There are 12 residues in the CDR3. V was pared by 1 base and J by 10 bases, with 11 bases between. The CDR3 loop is CASSLGPGNQYF. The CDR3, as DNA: TGTGCCAGCAGCTTAGGTCCAGGCAATCAGTACTTC.

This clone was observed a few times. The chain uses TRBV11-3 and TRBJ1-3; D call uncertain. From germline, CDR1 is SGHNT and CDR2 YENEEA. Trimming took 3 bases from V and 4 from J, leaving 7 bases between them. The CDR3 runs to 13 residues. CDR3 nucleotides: TGTGCCAGCAGCTTTGTATCCGGAAACACCATATATTTT. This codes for CASSFVSGNTIYF.

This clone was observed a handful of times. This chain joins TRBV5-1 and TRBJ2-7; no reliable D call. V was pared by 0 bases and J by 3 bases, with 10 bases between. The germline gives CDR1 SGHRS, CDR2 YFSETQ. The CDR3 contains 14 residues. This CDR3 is CASSLGMNYYEQYF. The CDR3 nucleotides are TGCGCCAGCAGCTTGGGAATGAACTACTACGAGCAGTACTTC. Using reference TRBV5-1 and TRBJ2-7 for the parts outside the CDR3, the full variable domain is KAGVTQTPRYLIKTRGQQVTLSCSPISGHRSVSWYQQTPGQGLQFLFEYFSETQRNKGNFPGRFSGRQFSNSRSEMNVSTLELGDSALYLCASSLGMNYYEQYFGPGTRLTVT.

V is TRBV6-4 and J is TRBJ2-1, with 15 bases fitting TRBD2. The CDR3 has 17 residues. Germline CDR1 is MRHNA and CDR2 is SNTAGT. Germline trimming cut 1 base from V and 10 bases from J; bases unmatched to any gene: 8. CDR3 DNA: TGTGCCAGCAGTGACTTTCCGGGACTAGCGGGAGGTAGGGAGCAGTTCTTC. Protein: CASSDFPGLAGGREQFF.

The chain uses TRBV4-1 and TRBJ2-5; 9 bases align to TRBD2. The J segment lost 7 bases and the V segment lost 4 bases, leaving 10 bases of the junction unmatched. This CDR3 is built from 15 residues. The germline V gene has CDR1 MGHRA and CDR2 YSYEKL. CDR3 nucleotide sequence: TGCGCCAGCAGCCCCAGCGGTAGCGGGAGTGGGACCCAGTACTTC. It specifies CASSPSGSGSGTQYF.